This entry concerns a single T cell receptor beta chain. This record belongs to a study of blood T cell repertoires in COVID-19. As for the study in general: Samples taken during acute and convalescent COVID-19 were collected in the United States, Italy and Spain.

Germline trimming cut 7 bases from V and 7 bases from J; bases unmatched to any gene: 11. This CDR3 spans 13 amino acids. Germline V gives CDR1 SQVTM, CDR2 ANQGSEA. Assay: immunoSEQ multiplex PCR; the TCRdb copy retains only in-frame clones and omits some. The data contain 40,000 to 45,000 clones, around nine tenths of them singletons. Source material: peripheral blood. The J gene is TRBJ1-2, the V gene TRBV29-1, with 8 bases identical to TRBD1. The clonotype originates from a human donor in a cohort sampled during active COVID-19. The CDR3 DNA follows: TGCAGCGCCGAAATTCAGGGGGCGGGTGGCTACACCTTC. This gives the protein CSAEIQGAGGYTF.